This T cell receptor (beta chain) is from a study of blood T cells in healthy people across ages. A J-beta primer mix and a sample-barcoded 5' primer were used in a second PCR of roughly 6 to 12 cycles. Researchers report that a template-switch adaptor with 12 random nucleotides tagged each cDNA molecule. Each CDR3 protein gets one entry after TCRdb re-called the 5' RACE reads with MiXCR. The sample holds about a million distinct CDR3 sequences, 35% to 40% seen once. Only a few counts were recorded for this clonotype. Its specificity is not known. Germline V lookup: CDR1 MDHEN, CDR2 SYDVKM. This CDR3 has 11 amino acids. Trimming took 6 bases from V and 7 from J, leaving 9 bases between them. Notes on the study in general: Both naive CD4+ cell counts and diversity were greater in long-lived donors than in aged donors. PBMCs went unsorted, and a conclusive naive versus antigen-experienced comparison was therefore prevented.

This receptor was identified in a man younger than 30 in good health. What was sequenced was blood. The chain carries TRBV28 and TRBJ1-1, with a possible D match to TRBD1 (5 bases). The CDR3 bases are TGTGCCAGCAGAGGGGACCTTGAAGCTTTCTTT. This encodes CASRGDLEAFF.